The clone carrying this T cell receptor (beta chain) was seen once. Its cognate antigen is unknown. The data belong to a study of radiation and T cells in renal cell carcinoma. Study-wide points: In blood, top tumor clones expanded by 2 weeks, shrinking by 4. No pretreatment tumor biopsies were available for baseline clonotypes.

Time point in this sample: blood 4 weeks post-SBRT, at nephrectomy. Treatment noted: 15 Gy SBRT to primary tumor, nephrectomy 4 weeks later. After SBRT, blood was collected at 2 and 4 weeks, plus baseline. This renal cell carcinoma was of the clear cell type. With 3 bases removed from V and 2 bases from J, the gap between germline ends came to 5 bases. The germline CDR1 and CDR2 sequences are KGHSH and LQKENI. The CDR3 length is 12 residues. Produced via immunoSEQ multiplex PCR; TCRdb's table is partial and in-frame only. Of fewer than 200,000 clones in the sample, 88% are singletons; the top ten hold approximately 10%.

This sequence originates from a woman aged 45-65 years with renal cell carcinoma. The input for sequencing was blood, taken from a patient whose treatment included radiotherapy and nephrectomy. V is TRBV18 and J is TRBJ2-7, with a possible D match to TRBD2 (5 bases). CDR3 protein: CASSPGAYEQYF. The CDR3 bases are TGTGCCAGCTCACCCGGGGCCTACGAGCAGTACTTC.